This T cell receptor (beta chain) was profiled in a study of cytomegalovirus exposure and HLA in healthy donors. General study findings and limits: Testing in vitro showed three CMV-associated chains specific for CMV antigens.

Worth noting for this clone: What it binds is not known.

V lost 0 bases and J lost 4, with 22 bases in between. This CDR3 is 18 amino acids long. Germline CDR1 is SGDLS and CDR2 is YYNGEE. 13 Jbeta primers and 60 Vbeta primers were used for the PCR. Authors' data handling: Roughly 76 million unique TCR beta chains, some 9.9 million of them shared, were counted by a later analysis. Measured with immunoSEQ multiplex PCR; TCRdb has only the in-frame clones, and not every one. The DNA was the basis for D and trimming; V, J and clone size are from that table. This table holds 150,000 or so clones, around 78% found once. The sample was PBMCs. The sequence came from a middle-aged woman in good health and CMV-seronegative. This sequence joins TRBV9 and TRBJ1-1; D possibly corresponds to TRBD1 (5 bases). CDR3 coding DNA: TGTGCCAGCAGCGTAGCTGTACAGGAGACTGTTCTTGGCACTGAAGCTTTCTTT. This encodes CASSVAVQETVLGTEAFF.